The 16 T cell receptor beta chains below all came from one sample that was sequenced in a study of spatial heterogeneity in lung cancer. Time point indicated: sample taken at primary tumor resection. A single record per CDR3 protein comes from TCRdb applying MiXCR to the 5' RACE reads. The top ten clones hold about 6.8% of a sample with roughly 80,000 distinct CDR3 sequences, 8% of them seen once. Specimen: PBMCs, collected at surgery. The source of these receptors is a male donor with early-stage non-small cell lung cancer.

The chain employs TRBV4-1 and TRBJ2-3; 9 nucleotides line up with TRBD1. V lost 7 bases and J lost 4; bases outside the gene matches: 12. Germline CDR1 is MGHRA and CDR2 is YSYEKL. The CDR3 contains 16 residues. The CDR3 nucleotides read TGCGCCAGCAAGTCCGCCCGGGACAGGGTCGCAGATACGCAGTATTTT. This translates into CASKSARDRVADTQYF.

This chain uses TRBV7-9 with TRBJ2-7, with D hard to call. The germline V gene encodes CDR1 SEHNR and CDR2 FQNEAQ (reference sequence). V was trimmed by 5 bases and J by 6 bases, leaving 17 bases between them. The CDR3 length is 14 residues. CDR3 DNA sequence: TGTGCCAGCAGCCCGGCTGGCGTTGGCGCCGAGCAGTACTTC. Its translation is CASSPAGVGAEQYF.

This clonotype was recorded many times. V and J are TRBV20-1 and TRBJ2-2; D possibly corresponds to TRBD2 (5 bases). The CDR3 has 12 amino acids. Trimming pared 3 bases from V and 3 bases from J, leaving 5 bases between. Germline-derived CDR1 and CDR2 are DFQATT and SNEGSKA (reference sequence). CDR3 coding DNA: TGCAGTGCTAGGAGGGACACCGGGGAGCTGTTTTTT. As protein: CSARRDTGELFF.

The V gene is TRBV5-6, the J gene TRBJ2-7; D possibly corresponds to TRBD1 (5 bases). Germline V gene data show CDR1 as SGHDT and CDR2 as YYEEEE. V was clipped by 1 base and J by 6 bases, with 11 bases between them. CDR3 length equals 13 residues. This CDR3 reads CASSLSRALEQYF. CDR3 sequence (DNA): TGTGCCAGCAGCTTGTCCAGGGCCCTCGAGCAGTACTTC.

This sequence joins TRBV12-3 or TRBV12-4 and TRBJ1-2; D unresolved. Trimming cost V 2 bases and J 4 bases, with 8 bases left between them. The CDR3 runs 13 residues. Here the CDR3 reads CASSLQPIYGYTF. For the CDR3, the DNA is TGTGCCAGCAGTTTACAGCCTATCTATGGCTACACCTTC.

This clonotype was seen repeatedly, ten times or more. The J gene is TRBJ1-2, the V gene TRBV4-2, with TRBD1 identical over 9 bases. The CDR3 sequence is 16 residues long. Germline CDR1 reads LGHNA; CDR2 reads YNFKEQ. V shed 3 bases and J 8 bases; nucleotides not matched to a gene: 13. The CDR3 protein is CASSHGTGTGFWGYTF. CDR3 in DNA: TGTGCCAGCAGCCACGGAACCGGGACAGGGTTCTGGGGCTACACCTTC.

This clonotype was seen many times. The chain employs TRBV5-1 and TRBJ2-3, with D perhaps matching TRBD1 or TRBD2 (5 bases each). Looked up from germline, CDR1 is SGHRS and CDR2 is YFSETQ. The CDR3 is 15 residues long. With 0 bases removed from V and 5 bases from J, the gap between germline ends came to 13 bases. The CDR3 protein is CASSLVSGRGDTQYF. CDR3 bases: TGCGCCAGCAGCTTGGTGTCGGGGCGAGGAGATACGCAGTATTTT.

This clonotype showed up many times. The chain recombines TRBV20-1 with TRBJ1-2; D remains ambiguous. Per germline, CDR1 DFQATT and CDR2 SNEGSKA (reference sequence). Trimming left V 6 bases short and J 5 bases short, with 10 bases between. This CDR3 contains 11 residues. The CDR3 nucleotides read TGCAGTGCCAGCAGGCCTTATGGCTACACCTTC. This sequence encodes CSASRPYGYTF.

This clonotype turned up a few times. The chain employs TRBV7-2 and TRBJ2-1; TRBD2 aligns across 10 bases. The CDR3 sequence is 16 residues long. CDR1 SGHTA and CDR2 FQGNSA come from the germline V gene. With 0 bases clipped from V and 8 bases from J, the junction kept 7 bases outside the gene matches. The CDR3 region has the DNA TGTGCCAGCAGCTTAGCGAGCGGGAGGGCCTCAGATGAGCAGTTCTTC. Translating gives CASSLASGRASDEQFF.

This sequence joins TRBV6-2 or TRBV6-3 and TRBJ2-1; 11 bases agree with TRBD2. V dropped 2 bases and J dropped 8; count of bases not matched to a gene: 5. This CDR3 region has 15 residues. Germline V gives CDR1 MNHEY, CDR2 SVGEGT. The CDR3 loop is CASSYGASGRYEQFF. DNA for the CDR3: TGTGCCAGCAGTTACGGGGCTAGCGGGAGGTATGAGCAGTTCTTC.

This clonotype was picked up a small number of times. The chain is built from TRBV11-2 and TRBJ1-3; D call uncertain. Germline V gives CDR1 SGHAT, CDR2 FQNNGV. Trimming took off 3 bases at V and 0 bases at J, with 12 bases between the two ends. This CDR3 contains 16 residues. CDR3 protein: CASSFSDGYSGNTIYF. The CDR3 nucleotides read TGTGCCAGCAGCTTTTCGGACGGATACTCTGGAAACACCATATATTTT.

In this sample, this clonotype turned up many times. V gene TRBV24-1 combines with J gene TRBJ2-3; D is perhaps TRBD1 (6 bases). CDR1 KGHDR and CDR2 SFDVKD come from the germline V gene. CDR3 length: 15 residues. Deletions cut 5 bases from V and 3 bases from J, with 14 bases between. As DNA, the CDR3 is TGTGCCACCAGTGTTTCAGGGGACCAGACAGATACGCAGTATTTT. Its translation is CATSVSGDQTDTQYF.

The chain recombines TRBV24-1 with TRBJ2-7, with 8 bases matching TRBD1. The CDR3 extends over 14 amino acids. Germline V CDR1 and CDR2: KGHDR, SFDVKD. V lost 3 bases to trimming and J lost 7 bases; unmatched junction nucleotides: 7. The DNA for the CDR3 is TGTGCCACCAGTGATCGCGGACAGGGCGATGAGCAGTACTTC. It specifies CATSDRGQGDEQYF.

In regard to this clonotype: A single base separates this from a much larger clone, so it may be a read error. J is TRBJ1-1 and V is TRBV5-5; a possible D gene is TRBD1 (5 bases). Trimming removed 1 base from V and 4 bases from J, with 14 bases in between. Germline V CDR1 and CDR2: SGHKS, YYEKEE (reference sequence). The CDR3 runs to 15 residues. CDR3: CASSLQGHAGTEAFF. The CDR3 bases are TGTGCCAGCAGCTTGCAGGGCCATGCGGGCACTGAAGCTTTCTTT.

This clonotype came up many times. The CDR3 loop reads CASSRGTGAFGGNTIYF. The CDR3 DNA sequence: TGCGCCAGCAGCCGCGGGACAGGGGCTTTTGGCGGAAACACCATATATTTT. The rearrangement joins TRBV4-1 to TRBJ1-3; TRBD1 agrees at 10 bases. Germline V lookup: CDR1 MGHRA, CDR2 YSYEKL. The CDR3 totals 17 residues. Unmatched junction bases numbered 10, after V lost 4 bases and J lost 4 bases.

The chain recombines TRBV27 with TRBJ1-1, with D unclear. Germline CDR1 MNHEY, CDR2 SMNVEV (reference sequence). The CDR3 is 13 amino acids. The V end lost 2 bases, the J end lost 1 base, and 5 bases lay between the germline ends. The DNA for the CDR3 is TGTGCCAGCAGTTTAATGAGGAACACTGAAGCTTTCTTT. It specifies CASSLMRNTEAFF.